These 22 T cell receptor beta chains originate from one sample sequenced in a study of CD8+ T cells in alopecia areata. The sequencing template was cDNA reverse transcribed from extracted RNA. Repertoires were generated with immunoSEQ multiplex PCR, while TCRdb's copy carries only in-frame clones and drops some. The sample records some 200,000 clones, 58% being singletons. The treatment is: oral pan-JAK inhibitor, 5-10 mg twice daily. The sample in question was CD4+ T cells sorted from blood, obtained at week 24, from a patient treated with tofacitinib. Receptors were obtained from a human donor with alopecia areata.

This clone showed up just a few times. This sequence joins TRBV5-1 and TRBJ2-7; 7 bases agree with TRBD1. The CDR3 extends over 14 amino acids. Germline V gene lookup returns CDR1 SGHRS and CDR2 YFSETQ. V trimming: 4 bases; J trimming: 5 bases; junction bases outside the gene matches: 9. In DNA form, the CDR3 reads TGCGCCAGCAGCCCCCAGACAGGGCCGGACGAGCAGTACTTC. Protein sequence: CASSPQTGPDEQYF.

The chain couples TRBV25-1 to TRBJ2-5, with 10 positions matching TRBD1. Matching the DNA end better, TRBJ2-7 makes the J call doubtful. CDR1 MGHDK and CDR2 SYGVNS come from the germline V gene. The CDR3 sequence is 14 residues long. DNA for the CDR3: TGTGCCAGCAGTGAAGGACAGGGGGCCTACGAGCAGTACTTC. Its protein product is CASSEGQGAYEQYF.

The chain uses TRBV20-1 and TRBJ2-7, with TRBD2 as a possible D gene (7 bases). This CDR3 contains 11 residues. The germline CDR1 and CDR2 sequences are DFQATT and SNEGSKA (reference sequence). The germline V and J ends were trimmed by 5 bases and 12 bases, with 17 bases remaining between them. The CDR3 protein is CSAPGGGQWYF. The CDR3 DNA reads as TGCAGTGCTCCAGGCGGGGGACAATGGTACTTC.

This chain joins TRBV4-1 and TRBJ1-1, with D hard to call. The V gene lost 7 bases and the J gene lost 1 base, with 22 bases spanning the gap. This CDR3 spans 17 amino acids. CDR1 and CDR2 (germline): MGHRA, YSYEKL. The CDR3 DNA is TGCGCCAGCACCCAGCCCGGCTCGAAGGACCCGAACACTGAAGCTTTCTTT. This translates into CASTQPGSKDPNTEAFF.

In its sample, this clone was seen once. This chain joins TRBV11-3 and TRBJ2-1; possibly TRBD1 for D (5 bases). CDR3 length: 14 amino acids. V was pared by 5 bases and J by 7 bases, with 15 bases between. Germline-derived CDR1 and CDR2 are SGHNT and YENEEA. This chain's CDR3 is CASSPRQGPNEQFF. As DNA, the CDR3 is TGTGCCAGCAGCCCCCGGCAGGGCCCGAATGAGCAGTTCTTC.

V gene TRBV19 combines with J gene TRBJ1-2; D is possibly TRBD1 (5 bases). Germline values: CDR1 LNHDA, CDR2 SQIVND (reference sequence). The CDR3 is 13 amino acids. Between the trimmed V and J ends, which lost 7 bases and 4 bases, there was a span of 13 bases. The chain's CDR3 is CASTKTASYGYTF. DNA of the CDR3: TGTGCCAGTACCAAGACAGCCTCCTATGGCTACACCTTC.

This clone was seen only a few times. The genes are TRBV23-1 and TRBJ1-4, with 9 bases lining up with TRBD1. TRBV23-1 is given ORF status, its function remaining uncertain. Trimming cost V 4 bases and J 8 bases; bases outside gene matches: 8. The CDR3 sequence is 15 residues long. In nucleotides, the CDR3 is TGCGCCAGCAGTCCTCCGACAGGGGGACGGGAAAAACTGTTTTTT. The encoded protein is CASSPPTGGREKLFF.

The rearrangement joins TRBV5-1 to TRBJ2-7, with D maybe TRBD2 (5 bases). CDR1 SGHRS and CDR2 YFSETQ come from the germline V gene. This CDR3 has 12 amino acids. The V end was cut by 4 bases, the J end by 3 bases, with 8 bases between. The CDR3 DNA sequence: TGCGCCAGCAGCGCAACTAGCTACGAGCAGTACTTC. Translation gives CASSATSYEQYF. Complete variable domain (other parts from reference TRBV5-1 and TRBJ2-7): KAGVTQTPRYLIKTRGQQVTLSCSPISGHRSVSWYQQTPGQGLQFLFEYFSETQRNKGNFPGRFSGRQFSNSRSEMNVSTLELGDSALYLCASSATSYEQYFGPGTRLTVT.

V usage is TRBV12-5 and J usage is TRBJ1-2; TRBD1 matches at 10 bases. CDR3 length: 14 residues. Germline V gene data show CDR1 as LGHNT and CDR2 as FRNRAP. J lost 6 bases, V lost 1 base, and 2 bases had no gene match. The CDR3 is CASGLGQGANGYTF. Here the CDR3 DNA reads TGTGCTAGTGGTTTGGGACAGGGGGCCAATGGCTACACCTTC.

The CDR3 region is CSVLDFNEKLFF. For the CDR3, the DNA is TGCAGCGTTCTGGATTTTAATGAAAAACTGTTTTTT. The rearrangement links TRBV29-1 to TRBJ1-4; no reliable D call. Trimming took 5 bases from V and 4 from J, leaving 8 bases between them. This CDR3 has 12 amino acids. Germline CDR1 reads SQVTM; CDR2 reads ANQGSEA.

This chain links TRBV29-1 with TRBJ1-1, with D unresolved. The CDR3 covers 11 residues. The germline V gene has CDR1 SQVTM and CDR2 ANQGSEA. V dropped 5 bases and J dropped 1 base, with 5 bases sitting between them. CDR3 in DNA: TGCAGCGTTATCCCGAACACTGAAGCTTTCTTT. Protein sequence: CSVIPNTEAFF.

The V call is TRBV9, the J call TRBJ2-5, with TRBD2 identical over 12 bases. This CDR3 has 15 amino acids. J was trimmed by 2 bases and V by 1 base; bases with no gene match: 0. Germline-derived CDR1 and CDR2 are SGDLS and YYNGEE. The chain's CDR3 is CASSVLAGGQETQYF. The CDR3 DNA reads TGTGCCAGCAGCGTACTAGCGGGGGGGCAAGAGACCCAGTACTTC.

The J gene is TRBJ2-2, the V gene TRBV5-1, with 9 bases identical to TRBD2. With 0 bases clipped from V and 1 base from J, the junction kept 4 bases outside the gene matches. This CDR3 region has 17 residues. Germline assignment: CDR1 SGHRS and CDR2 YFSETQ. CDR3 DNA sequence: TGCGCCAGCAGCTTGGCCCCACTAGCGGGGAACACCGGGGAGCTGTTTTTT. Protein product: CASSLAPLAGNTGELFF.

V and J are TRBV28 and TRBJ2-7; D ambiguous. Between the trimmed V and J ends, which lost 2 bases and 6 bases, there was a span of 8 bases. The CDR3 runs to 12 residues. CDR1 is MDHEN, CDR2 SYDVKM, per germline. The CDR3 spells CASSLAMSEQYF. The CDR3 bases are TGTGCCAGCAGTTTAGCTATGAGCGAGCAGTACTTC.

The chain links TRBV6-6 to TRBJ2-2; D not certain. The CDR3 is 11 amino acids. V was cut by 8 bases and J by 6 bases, with 7 bases left in between. Germline V lookup: CDR1 MNHNY, CDR2 SVGAGI (reference sequence). The CDR3 sequence: CASSPPGELFF. CDR3 sequence (DNA): TGTGCCAGCTCCCCCCCCGGGGAGCTGTTTTTT.

In this sample, this clone turned up a few times. The chain joins TRBV19 to TRBJ2-1, with 10 positions matching TRBD1. CDR1 is LNHDA and CDR2 is SQIVND in the germline V gene (reference sequence). There are 14 residues in the CDR3. Trimming at V came to 10 bases and at J to 4 bases, leaving 7 bases not matched to a gene. This chain's CDR3 is CATRDRGGYNEQFF. Written as DNA, the CDR3 is TGTGCCACCCGGGACAGGGGAGGGTACAATGAGCAGTTCTTC.

This chain connects TRBV25-1 to TRBJ1-1; maybe TRBD1 (6 bases). CDR3 length: 13 residues. CDR1 and CDR2 from the germline V gene are MGHDK and SYGVNS. V lost 2 bases and J 6 bases, leaving 10 bases between the germline ends. The CDR3 nucleotides read TGTGCCAGCAGTGAAAACAGGGCTTCTGAAGCTTTCTTT. Protein product: CASSENRASEAFF.

This chain uses TRBV7-3 with TRBJ2-6; the D is unclear. The germline gives CDR1 SGHTA, CDR2 FQGTGA. This CDR3 comprises 15 residues. Trimming cost V 5 bases and J 2 bases, with 10 bases left between them. CDR3 protein: CASSPSSPGANVLTF. The CDR3 DNA sequence: TGTGCCAGCAGCCCGTCTTCCCCTGGGGCCAACGTCCTGACTTTC. Full variable domain (rest looked up from reference TRBV7-3 and TRBJ2-6): GAGVSQTPSNKVTEKGKYVELRCDPISGHTALYWYRQSLGQGPEFLIYFQGTGAADDSGLPNDRFFAVRPEGSVSTLKIQRTERGDSAVYLCASSPSSPGANVLTFGAGSRLTVL.

The chain couples TRBV5-4 to TRBJ2-5, with 11 bases fitting TRBD1. The CDR3 consists of 15 residues. V dropped 4 bases and J dropped 5; count of bases not matched to a gene: 7. Germline V CDR1 and CDR2: SGHNT, YYREEE (reference sequence). The CDR3 coding sequence is TGTGCCAGCAGCCCCGGACAGGGGGCGCGGGAGACCCAGTACTTC. It translates to CASSPGQGARETQYF. Full variable domain (missing parts from reference TRBV5-4 and TRBJ2-5): ETGVTQSPTHLIKTRGQQVTLRCSSQSGHNTVSWYQQALGQGPQFIFQYYREEENGRGNFPPRFSGLQFPNYSSELNVNALELDDSALYLCASSPGQGARETQYFGPGTRLLVL.

The rearrangement joins TRBV5-6 to TRBJ1-4; 9 nucleotides match TRBD1. Per germline, CDR1 SGHDT and CDR2 YYEEEE. CDR3 length equals 15 residues. Trimming at V came to 3 bases and at J to 5 bases, leaving 5 bases not matched to a gene. The CDR3 region is CASSSPGQGNEKLFF. The CDR3 DNA reads TGTGCCAGCAGCTCCCCAGGACAGGGGAATGAAAAACTGTTTTTT.

Only a few counts were recorded for this clone. For the CDR3, the DNA is TGTGCCTGGAGTTCCGGCTTCGACGAGCAGTACTTC. Translation: CAWSSGFDEQYF. The chain links TRBV30 to TRBJ2-7; D unclear. Trimming removed 2 bases from V and 5 bases from J, with 10 bases in between. Germline assignment: CDR1 GTSNPN and CDR2 SVGIG (reference sequence). CDR3 length: 12 residues.

This rearrangement joins TRBV15 to TRBJ1-1, with D maybe TRBD1 (6 bases). The CDR3 spans 16 residues. Trimming took 3 bases from V and 5 from J, leaving 19 bases between them. CDR1 is LNHNV, CDR2 YYDKDF, per germline (reference sequence). DNA for the CDR3: TGTGCCACCAGCAGGGGACACGCGCCCGGTTGGACTGAAGCTTTCTTT. This encodes CATSRGHAPGWTEAFF.